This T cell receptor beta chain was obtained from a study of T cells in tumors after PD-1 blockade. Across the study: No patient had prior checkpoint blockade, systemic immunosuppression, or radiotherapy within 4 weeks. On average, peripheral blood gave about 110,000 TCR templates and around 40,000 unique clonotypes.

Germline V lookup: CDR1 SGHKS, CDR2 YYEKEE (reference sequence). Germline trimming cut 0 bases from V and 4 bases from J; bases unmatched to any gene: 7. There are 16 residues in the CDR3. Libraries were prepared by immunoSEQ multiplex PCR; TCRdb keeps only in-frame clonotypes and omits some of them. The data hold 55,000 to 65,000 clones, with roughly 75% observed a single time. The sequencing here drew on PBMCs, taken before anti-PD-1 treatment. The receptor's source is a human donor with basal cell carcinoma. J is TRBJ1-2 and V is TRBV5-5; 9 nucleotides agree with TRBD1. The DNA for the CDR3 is TGTGCCAGCAGCTTGGGGGACAGGGTCTTGAGCTATGGCTACACCTTC. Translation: CASSLGDRVLSYGYTF.